This entry lists 17 T cell receptor beta chains sequenced from one sample in a study of shared T cell receptors in the human thymus. Here immunoSEQ multiplex PCR was the method, and the copy in TCRdb shows in-frame clones only, minus some. The data show 700,000 to 750,000 clones, 70% to 90% seen once. These data also formed part of another study, on human thymus T cells.

The sequenced material came from thymocytes. The receptors come from a girl in the first two years of life with a congenital heart defect.

The V gene is TRBV10-3, the J gene TRBJ2-7; TRBD1 is a possible D gene (5 bases). Trimming cost V 6 bases and J 3 bases, with 15 bases left between them. Per germline, CDR1 ENHRY and CDR2 SYGVKD. The CDR3 length is 14 residues. CDR3 protein: CAISHYQGIYEQYF. DNA of the CDR3: TGTGCCATCAGCCATTATCAGGGTATCTACGAGCAGTACTTC.

This clone was seen once. This chain connects TRBV6-5 to TRBJ1-6, with a tentative D call TRBD1 (5 bases). Germline-derived CDR1 and CDR2 are MNHEY and SVGAGI. Deletions cut 8 bases from V and 6 bases from J, with 11 bases between. The CDR3 is made up of 13 amino acids. CDR3 sequence (DNA): TGTGCCAGCCGGCGGGACGCTAATTCACCCCTCCACTTT. Protein product: CASRRDANSPLHF.

This chain connects TRBV4-1 to TRBJ1-1; D gene unclear. CDR3 length: 16 amino acids. V lost 0 bases and J 4 bases, leaving 15 bases between the germline ends. CDR1 and CDR2 (germline): MGHRA, YSYEKL. The CDR3 DNA reads TGCGCCAGCAGCCAAGAGTCGAGTAAGGCAGGCACTGAAGCTTTCTTT. Translation: CASSQESSKAGTEAFF.

V is TRBV5-6 and J is TRBJ2-7; D remains unclear. V gave up 2 bases and J gave up 0 bases, with 12 bases separating them. The CDR3 spans 15 residues. Germline V gene lookup returns CDR1 SGHDT and CDR2 YYEEEE. In DNA form, the CDR3 reads TGTGCCAGCAGCTTCACAAATCCTAGCTCCTACGAGCAGTACTTC. Translating gives CASSFTNPSSYEQYF.

J is TRBJ2-1 and V is TRBV15, with TRBD2 matching 7 bases. Losses at the gene ends were 1 base for V and 7 bases for J; bases not matched to a gene: 10. Germline values: CDR1 LNHNV, CDR2 YYDKDF (reference sequence). This CDR3 comprises 16 residues. The CDR3 DNA reads as TGTGCCACCAGCAGAGTGCTTTGGGGGGGAGAAAATGAGCAGTTCTTC. Protein sequence: CATSRVLWGGENEQFF. The full variable domain, rest sourced from reference TRBV15 and TRBJ2-1, is DAMVIQNPRYQVTQFGKPVTLSCSQTLNHNVMYWYQQKSSQAPKLLFHYYDKDFNNEADTPDNFQSRRPNTSFCFLDIRSPGLGDTAMYLCATSRVLWGGENEQFFGPGTRLTVL.

The chain has TRBV12-5 and TRBJ2-1; 11 nucleotides match TRBD2. The ends lost 3 bases at V and 12 bases at J; junction bases unmatched: 7. This CDR3 has 14 residues. CDR1 LGHNT and CDR2 FRNRAP come from the germline V gene. The DNA for the CDR3 is TGTGCTAGTGGTTTACATAATAGCGGGGGGGCGCAGTTCTTC. Protein product: CASGLHNSGGAQFF. The full variable domain, its missing parts supplied by reference TRBV12-5 and TRBJ2-1, is DARVTQTPRHKVTEMGQEVTMRCQPILGHNTVFWYRQTMMQGLELLAYFRNRAPLDDSGMPKDRFSAEMPDATLATLKIQPSEPRDSAVYFCASGLHNSGGAQFFGPGTRLTVL.

Of note for this clone: Sequence at one end of the junction differs from germline and may be a read error. The gene calls are TRBV4-1 and TRBJ1-1; tentatively, D is TRBD1 (6 bases). CDR1 and CDR2 from the germline V gene are MGHRA and YSYEKL. The CDR3 totals 12 residues. CDR3 sequence reads: CASSAWDTKAFF. The CDR3 DNA follows: TGCGCCAGCAGCGCTTGGGACACTAAAGCTTTCTTT.

The J gene is TRBJ2-5, the V gene TRBV5-1; perhaps TRBD2 as D (6 bases). Trimming shortened V by 1 base and J by 3 bases, and 13 bases separated the two germline ends. The CDR3 has 15 amino acids. Germline values: CDR1 SGHRS, CDR2 YFSETQ. CDR3 coding DNA: TGCGCCAGCAGCTTGATTGGACTACCCAAAGAGACCCAGTACTTC. Translated: CASSLIGLPKETQYF.

V gene TRBV2 combines with J gene TRBJ2-7, with D possibly matching TRBD2 (5 bases). The V gene's germline CDR1 is SNHLY and CDR2 FYNNEI. Between the trimmed V and J ends, which lost 7 bases and 3 bases, there was a span of 13 bases. The CDR3 is 13 amino acids. The CDR3, as DNA: TGTGCCAGCAAAGGGTCAGCGGACTACGAGCAGTACTTC. Its protein product is CASKGSADYEQYF.

The rearrangement joins TRBV5-1 to TRBJ1-1, with D maybe TRBD1 (6 bases). Germline V gives CDR1 SGHRS, CDR2 YFSETQ. The germline V and J ends were trimmed by 3 bases and 0 bases, with 27 bases remaining between them. The CDR3 is 20 residues long. The CDR3 DNA sequence: TGCGCCAGCAGCTCCAAACCTAGGCTCTACAGGGAGGGGGTGAACACTGAAGCTTTCTTT. Encoded protein: CASSSKPRLYREGVNTEAFF.

CDR3 region: CASSQGGEETQYF. CDR3 nucleotides: TGCGCCAGCAGCCAGGGCGGGGAAGAGACCCAGTACTTC. V is TRBV4-1 and J is TRBJ2-5; tentative D call: TRBD2 (6 bases). The CDR3 contains 13 residues. The V end lost 3 bases, the J end lost 3 bases, and 8 bases lay between the germline ends. Germline V gene sequence: CDR1 MGHRA, CDR2 YSYEKL.

The chain uses TRBV18 and TRBJ1-5; D is undetermined. This CDR3 has 16 amino acids. Germline lookup yields CDR1 KGHSH and CDR2 LQKENI. Trimming left V 5 bases short and J 0 bases short, with 14 bases between. Written as DNA, the CDR3 is TGTGCCAGCTCATCAGGAGGAGGTTATAGCAATCAGCCCCAGCATTTT. This translates into CASSSGGGYSNQPQHF.

This clone was counted once. The chain combines TRBV27 with TRBJ2-7; D unresolved. The CDR3 totals 12 residues. V was clipped by 7 bases and J by 2 bases, with 9 bases between them. Per the germline V gene, CDR1 is MNHEY and CDR2 is SMNVEV (reference sequence). CDR3 sequence reads: CASMTQTYEQYF. Here the CDR3 DNA reads TGTGCCAGCATGACTCAAACCTACGAGCAGTACTTC.

The V call is TRBV9, the J call TRBJ1-1, with 9 positions matching TRBD1. Germline V gives CDR1 SGDLS, CDR2 YYNGEE. With V trimmed by 9 bases and J by 6 bases, 9 bases remained unmatched. The CDR3 spans 13 residues. CDR3 region: CATSTGGNAEAFF. The CDR3 nucleotides are TGTGCCACCTCAACAGGGGGCAATGCTGAAGCTTTCTTT.

The rearrangement links TRBV2 to TRBJ1-2; a possible D gene is TRBD1 (5 bases). This CDR3 region has 16 residues. V lost 3 bases and J 4 bases, leaving 18 bases between the germline ends. In germline, CDR1 is SNHLY, CDR2 FYNNEI. This chain's CDR3 is CASSEESEGLGYGYTF. The CDR3 DNA follows: TGTGCCAGCAGTGAGGAATCGGAGGGGCTAGGCTATGGCTACACCTTC.

This sequence joins TRBV4-2 and TRBJ1-1, with 9 bases identical to TRBD1. CDR3 length: 15 amino acids. The germline gives CDR1 LGHNA, CDR2 YNFKEQ. The J segment lost 4 bases and the V segment lost 0 bases, leaving 3 bases of the junction unmatched. The CDR3 region is CASSQDNRGLTEAFF. The CDR3 DNA sequence: TGTGCCAGCAGCCAAGATAACAGGGGGCTCACTGAAGCTTTCTTT.

This rearrangement joins TRBV27 to TRBJ1-2; 8 bases map to TRBD1. Losses at the gene ends were 3 bases for V and 2 bases for J; bases not matched to a gene: 2. CDR1 and CDR2 from the germline V gene are MNHEY and SMNVEV (reference sequence). This CDR3 spans 14 amino acids. As DNA, the CDR3 is TGTGCCAGCAGTTTCCAGGGGGCCAACTATGGCTACACCTTC. This gives the protein CASSFQGANYGYTF.